This T cell receptor beta chain is drawn from a study of cytomegalovirus exposure and HLA in healthy donors. Study outcomes and limitations: CMV serostatus was the sole immune exposure information available.

Of note for this clone: Its antigen remains unidentified.

The CDR3 has 14 amino acids. Germline-derived CDR1 and CDR2 are SNHLY and FYNNEI. Losses at the gene ends were 3 bases for V and 3 bases for J; bases not matched to a gene: 4. It was with 60 Vbeta and 13 Jbeta primers that the PCR ran. Produced via immunoSEQ multiplex PCR; TCRdb's table is partial and in-frame only. The sample yields some 91,000 clones, around 82% seen once. J is TRBJ2-7 and V is TRBV2, with TRBD1 matching 8 bases. The specimen was PBMCs. The source is a man aged 35 to 55 in good health and CMV-seronegative. The CDR3 sequence is CASSDYRGIYEQYF. As DNA, the CDR3 is TGTGCCAGCAGTGATTACAGGGGGATCTACGAGCAGTACTTC.